This TCR beta chain was captured in a study of human T cells and chemical hapten exposure. Whole-study findings and limits: While controls formed fewer of them, expanded TCRs formed significantly more large CDR3 similarity clusters.

As concerns this clonotype: No antigen is known for it.

During construction of the library, unique molecular identifiers were attached to individual cDNA molecules for quantitative, reproducible TCR counting. MiXCR was run by TCRdb on the RACE reads, yielding one entry per CDR3 protein. The sample gives about 160,000 distinct CDR3 sequences, around 30% of which show up once; 2.1% is in the top ten. The time point here: patch test 3, about 24 weeks after DPC sensitization. Noted treatment: therapeutic diphenylcyclopropenone sensitization with weekly scalp DPC. The sample was whole blood, taken in connection with sensitization to the hapten diphenylcyclopropenone (DPC). This TCR derives from a woman between 18 and 29 years old with alopecia areata. Some clones in this sample may be carry-over from other donors' samples.

CDR3 nucleotides: TGTGCCAGCAGTTTAGCGCTAACAGGGGCTTTCTTT. Encoded protein: CASSLALTGAFF. The chain carries TRBV12-3 or TRBV12-4 and TRBJ1-1; maybe TRBD1 (6 bases). Trimming shortened V by 0 bases and J by 11 bases, and 10 bases separated the two germline ends. CDR3 length equals 12 residues.